Listed below are T cell receptor beta chains from one sample, sequenced in a study of cytomegalovirus exposure and HLA in healthy donors. Some clones are missing from TCRdb's copy, which holds only in-frame ones; the method was immunoSEQ multiplex PCR. The sample has roughly 150,000 clones, just over 70% seen once. The sequenced material came from PBMCs. Receptors were obtained from a woman aged 30 to 39 in good health and CMV-seronegative. Both conserved end residues are part of each CDR3. The order of the fields is V gene, D gene, clone size, J gene, CDR3 protein, CDR3 DNA. D genes are given only for firm matches. Where a row states a size, it is once, few, many or the class of an expanded clone; other rows omit it.

>TRBV4-1|TRBD1|-|TRBJ2-3
CASSQKGQASTDTQYF
TGCGCCAGCAGCCAAAAAGGACAGGCTAGCACAGATACGCAGTATTTT
>TRBV28|-|-|TRBJ1-2
CASNQGVGIGYTF
TGTGCCAGCAATCAAGGGGTGGGGATAGGCTACACCTTC
>TRBV5-1|-|-|TRBJ1-2
CASSLNGGYGYTF
TGCGCCAGCAGCTTAAACGGCGGCTATGGCTACACCTTC
>TRBV7-2|TRBD1|-|TRBJ2-2
CASTRTGGASDTGELFF
TGTGCCAGCACAAGGACAGGGGGCGCATCGGACACCGGGGAGCTGTTTTTT
>TRBV6-6|-|few|TRBJ1-5
CASSNSVLSNQPQHF
TGTGCCAGCAGTAACTCCGTACTGAGCAATCAGCCCCAGCATTTT
>TRBV5-5|TRBD1|few|TRBJ2-7
CASRRDRAYEQYF
TGTGCCAGCAGGAGGGACAGGGCCTACGAGCAGTACTTC
>TRBV5-4|TRBD1|few|TRBJ1-1
CASSPGQGNTEAFF
TGTGCCAGCAGCCCGGGACAGGGGAACACTGAAGCTTTCTTT
>TRBV6-5|TRBD2|few|TRBJ2-1
CASRSGLAGDSEQFF
TGTGCCAGCAGGTCGGGACTAGCGGGAGACTCGGAGCAGTTCTTC
>TRBV7-2|-|once|TRBJ1-1
CASSLVIQTTEAFF
TGTGCCAGCAGCTTAGTTATCCAGACAACTGAAGCTTTCTTT
>TRBV6-1|TRBD1|-|TRBJ1-2
CASSARASGTGLINYGYTF
TGTGCCAGCAGTGCTCGTGCTTCCGGGACAGGGCTCATCAACTATGGCTACACCTTC
>TRBV30|-|few|TRBJ1-3
CAWTRDSGNTIYF
TGTGCCTGGACGAGGGATAGTGGAAACACCATATATTTT
>TRBV10-3|TRBD2|-|TRBJ2-5
CAISESISGGSQETQYF
TGTGCCATCAGTGAGTCGATCAGCGGGGGTTCCCAAGAGACCCAGTACTTC
>TRBV7-8|TRBD1|few|TRBJ1-2
CASSSLTGTNYGYTF
TGTGCCAGCAGCTCCTTGACAGGGACGAACTATGGCTACACCTTC
>TRBV2|TRBD1|-|TRBJ2-2
CASSATGGAGELFF
TGTGCCAGCAGTGCGACAGGGGGGGCCGGGGAGCTGTTTTTT
>TRBV4-1|-|-|TRBJ2-1
CASSQDPSSGVGNEQFF
TGCGCCAGCAGCCAAGATCCCAGCTCAGGGGTCGGGAATGAGCAGTTCTTC
>TRBV7-8|-|-|TRBJ1-1
CASSLIQAGPMNTEAFF
TGTGCCAGCAGCTTGATACAGGCGGGGCCCATGAACACTGAAGCTTTCTTT
>TRBV5-1|TRBD2|few|TRBJ2-2
CASSLEASGNTGELFF
TGCGCCAGCAGCTTGGAGGCTAGCGGGAACACCGGGGAGCTGTTTTTT
>TRBV7-6|-|-|TRBJ2-7
CASSLSPGVMGYEQYF
TGTGCCAGCAGCTTATCTCCGGGAGTCATGGGGTACGAGCAGTACTTC